The 13 T cell receptor beta chains presented below share a single source sample, sequenced in a study of beta chain features in type 1 diabetes listed by TCRdb under 2018. Results the study describes overall, beyond this receptor: Type 1 diabetes patients showed a moderate but significant shortening of TCRB CDR3 length in all four CD4+ subsets.

No cognate antigen is known for these TCRs. Library method: the immunoSEQ multiplex PCR assay. The entire isolated RNA was reverse transcribed using the High Capacity cDNA Reverse Transcription Kit, and thus expressed TCRB transcripts were sequenced. TCRdb limited this immuneACCESS table to in-frame rearrangements with V and J called. A share of clones is missing; checked studies link under half to unresolved V genes, and the rest is unexplained. The sample data list nearly 700,000 clones, and under 15% of these were observed just once. In total, the top ten clones hold less than 0.025% of the sample. The sample consisted of naive CD4+ T cells from blood. Interpreted using the paper, the cell subset or site label stands for: true naive CD4+ T cells. These receptors all stem from a man aged 18 to 29 with type 1 diabetes.

The chain has TRBV29-1 and TRBJ2-5; a weak D match, TRBD1 (5 bases). The DNA end lines up better with TRBJ2-7; the J call may be wrong. Germline V gene lookup returns CDR1 SQVTM and CDR2 ANQGSEA. The CDR3 totals 14 residues. CDR3 region: CSVTSRGHYYEQYF. CDR3 DNA sequence: TGCAGCGTCACCTCTAGGGGCCATTACTACGAGCAGTACTTC.

This clone was picked up a small number of times. Other nucleotide sequences in the sample specify the same CDR3. The rearrangement links TRBV9 to TRBJ1-6; no reliable D call. Between the trimmed V and J ends, which lost 0 bases and 7 bases, there was a span of 5 bases. The length of the CDR3 is 13 residues. CDR1 is SGDLS, CDR2 YYNGEE, per germline. The CDR3 region has the DNA TGTGCCAGCAGCGTAGACCCGAATTCACCCCTCCACTTT. It codes for CASSVDPNSPLHF.

This clone turned up a few times. This chain connects TRBV10-2 to TRBJ2-2, with 10 positions matching TRBD2. The CDR3 loop spans 14 amino acids. Germline loops: CDR1 WSHSY, CDR2 SAAADI. With V trimmed by 10 bases and J by 1 base, 3 bases remained unmatched. The CDR3 reads CAISGGLNTGELFF. In DNA form, the CDR3 reads TGCGCCATTAGCGGGGGGCTGAACACCGGGGAGCTGTTTTTT.

The chain has TRBV5-4 and TRBJ2-1, with TRBD2 as a possible D gene (6 bases). The V gene lost 4 bases and the J gene lost 5 bases, with 13 bases spanning the gap. The CDR3 loop spans 14 amino acids. Germline assignment: CDR1 SGHNT and CDR2 YYREEE (reference sequence). Here the CDR3 reads CASSPRRENNEQFF. The CDR3, as DNA: TGTGCCAGCAGCCCGCGCCGGGAGAACAATGAGCAGTTCTTC.

As concerns this clone: A much larger clone lies one base from this, so it may be a read error. Other nucleotide sequences from this sample produce the same CDR3. This chain uses TRBV5-6 with TRBJ2-1; no reliable D call. Trimming left V 5 bases short and J 3 bases short, with 3 bases between. The length of the CDR3 is 11 residues. Germline V gives CDR1 SGHDT, CDR2 YYEEEE. The CDR3 is CASSNYNEQFF. DNA of the CDR3: TGTGCCAGCAGTAACTACAATGAGCAGTTCTTC.

This rearrangement joins TRBV9 to TRBJ1-2; 11 positions agree with TRBD1. CDR3 length: 15 residues. Germline loops: CDR1 SGDLS, CDR2 YYNGEE. The V gene end was trimmed by 4 bases and the J gene end by 3 bases; junction bases not matched to a gene: 5. This CDR3 reads CASSPRTGGDYGYTF. Written as DNA, the CDR3 is TGTGCCAGCAGCCCTAGGACAGGGGGCGACTATGGCTACACCTTC.

This clone was detected only a few times. This CDR3 reads CASSGGTGTDTQYF. In DNA, the CDR3 is TGCGCCAGCAGCGGCGGGACAGGGACAGATACGCAGTATTTT. This rearrangement joins TRBV5-1 to TRBJ2-3; the match to TRBD1 covers 9 bases. Germline-derived CDR1 and CDR2 are SGHRS and YFSETQ. This CDR3 comprises 14 residues. The ends lost 4 bases at V and 3 bases at J; junction bases unmatched: 3. Full variable domain (rest looked up from reference TRBV5-1 and TRBJ2-3): KAGVTQTPRYLIKTRGQQVTLSCSPISGHRSVSWYQQTPGQGLQFLFEYFSETQRNKGNFPGRFSGRQFSNSRSEMNVSTLELGDSALYLCASSGGTGTDTQYFGPGTRLTVL.

The genes are TRBV29-1 and TRBJ2-3; D may be TRBD1 (6 bases). Germline V gene sequence: CDR1 SQVTM, CDR2 ANQGSEA. The germline V and J ends were trimmed by 7 bases and 4 bases, with 15 bases remaining between them. CDR3 size: 13 residues. The CDR3 sequence is CSGDILGADTQYF. CDR3 nucleotide sequence: TGCAGCGGGGACATCCTTGGGGCAGATACGCAGTATTTT.

The sample holds a few counts of this clone. The chain uses TRBV5-1 and TRBJ2-3; 7 nucleotides align to TRBD2. Trimming took 4 bases from V and 0 from J; bases not matched to a gene: 2. The CDR3 consists of 14 residues. Germline CDR1 SGHRS, CDR2 YFSETQ. The CDR3 region is CASSRGESTDTQYF. The CDR3 region has the DNA TGCGCCAGCAGCCGGGGGGAGAGCACAGATACGCAGTATTTT.

The V and J genes are TRBV6-6 and TRBJ2-7; 7 nucleotides match TRBD1. Looked up from germline, CDR1 is MNHNY and CDR2 is SVGAGI (reference sequence). The junction had 14 bases not matched to a gene; V was cut back by 5 bases and J by 4 bases. This CDR3 spans 16 amino acids. The CDR3 sequence is CASSLRTGRLTYEQYF. CDR3 bases: TGTGCCAGCAGTCTCAGGACAGGTCGACTAACTTACGAGCAGTACTTC.

The genes are TRBV2 and TRBJ1-5, with D possibly being TRBD1 (6 bases). V gave up 1 base and J gave up 6 bases, with 10 bases separating them. The germline V gene has CDR1 SNHLY and CDR2 FYNNEI. The CDR3 has 14 amino acids. CDR3: CASSEEQGSQPQHF. DNA for the CDR3: TGTGCCAGCAGTGAAGAACAGGGTAGTCAGCCCCAGCATTTT.

CDR3 in DNA: TGTGCCAGCAGCATGACTTCGGAAGCTTTCTTT. This gives the protein CASSMTSEAFF. The chain has TRBV11-1 and TRBJ1-1, with no clear D. The V gene's germline CDR1 is SGHAT and CDR2 FQDESV (reference sequence). The CDR3 loop spans 11 amino acids. V was cut by 5 bases and J by 8 bases, with 9 bases left in between. The full variable domain, its missing parts supplied by reference TRBV11-1 and TRBJ1-1, is EAEVAQSPRYKITEKSQAVAFWCDPISGHATLYWYRQILGQGPELLVQFQDESVVDDSQLPKDRFSAERLKGVDSTLKIQPAELGDSAMYLCASSMTSEAFFGQGTRLTVV.

This clone was detected only a few times. CDR3: CASSPPGLNTEAFF. Here the CDR3 DNA reads TGCGCCAGCAGCCCCCCGGGGTTGAACACTGAAGCTTTCTTT. This sequence joins TRBV5-1 and TRBJ1-1, with D unclear. The CDR3 has 14 residues. CDR1 is SGHRS, CDR2 YFSETQ, per germline. Trimming took 4 bases from V and 0 from J, leaving 10 bases between them.